The 13 T cell receptor beta chains given below trace back to one sample, sequenced in a study of radiotherapy plus CTLA-4 blockade in lung cancer. Profiling relied on immunoSEQ multiplex PCR, and the TCRdb table lists in-frame clones only, not all of them. The sample holds fewer than 50,000 clones; just over 85% are singletons and the top ten take about 20%. This specimen consisted of peripheral blood, obtained from a patient treated with radiotherapy plus ipilimumab. Source of these receptors: a human donor with non-small cell lung cancer whose response to radiotherapy plus ipilimumab could not be evaluated.

This sequence joins TRBV4-3 and TRBJ2-7; D may be TRBD1 (6 bases). This CDR3 comprises 15 residues. Trimming removed 0 bases from V and 3 bases from J, with 12 bases in between. Germline assignment: CDR1 LGHNA and CDR2 YSLEER. CDR3 nucleotide sequence: TGCGCCAGCAGCCAAGATCCCAGGGGCCGCTACGAGCAGTACTTC. Translating gives CASSQDPRGRYEQYF.

This rearrangement joins TRBV6-6 to TRBJ1-2, with 8 bases matching TRBD1. Germline lookup yields CDR1 MNHNY and CDR2 SVGAGI (reference sequence). V gave up 2 bases and J gave up 5 bases; unmatched junction bases: 4. The CDR3 runs 14 residues. The CDR3 protein is CASSYQGAKYGYTF. The CDR3 region has the DNA TGTGCCAGCAGTTACCAGGGGGCGAAGTATGGCTACACCTTC.

This chain uses TRBV13 with TRBJ2-3; the D gene is possibly TRBD2 (6 bases). From germline, CDR1 is PRHDT and CDR2 FYEKMQ (reference sequence). V was pared by 1 base and J by 0 bases, with 11 bases between. CDR3 size: 16 residues. The CDR3 reads CASSLVLATSTDTQYF. As DNA, the CDR3 is TGTGCCAGCAGCTTAGTCCTAGCGACTAGCACAGATACGCAGTATTTT.

V gene TRBV7-2 combines with J gene TRBJ1-5; 7 bases map to TRBD1. V was pared by 5 bases and J by 7 bases, with 8 bases of the junction left unmatched. The CDR3 covers 14 residues. The germline gives CDR1 SGHTA, CDR2 FQGNSA. In nucleotides, the CDR3 is TGTGCCAGCAGCAACCGGGACAGTCGACAGCCCCAGCATTTT. It yields the protein CASSNRDSRQPQHF.

This sequence joins TRBV2 and TRBJ2-2; possibly TRBD2 for D (5 bases). Trimming stripped 5 bases from V and 7 bases from J, with 17 bases between. The CDR3 consists of 15 residues. Germline V gives CDR1 SNHLY, CDR2 FYNNEI. Written as DNA, the CDR3 is TGTGCCAGCAGTTTCGGAGGACCAAGGTTCGGGGAGCTGTTTTTT. This translates into CASSFGGPRFGELFF.

The chain combines TRBV5-1 with TRBJ2-5, with D unresolved. V was trimmed by 0 bases and J by 1 base, leaving 4 bases between them. CDR1 is SGHRS, CDR2 YFSETQ, per germline. The length of the CDR3 is 13 residues. CDR3 nucleotide sequence: TGCGCCAGCAGCTTGGACACCCAAGAGACCCAGTACTTC. Its translation: CASSLDTQETQYF.

This clone was counted a few times. V gene TRBV4-3 combines with J gene TRBJ1-3; D ambiguous. V lost 1 base and J 0 bases, leaving 10 bases between the germline ends. Germline V gene sequence: CDR1 LGHNA, CDR2 YSLEER. The CDR3 covers 16 residues. For the CDR3, the DNA is TGCGCCAGCAGCCAAGCGCGACGGGGCTCTGGAAACACCATATATTTT. Amino acids: CASSQARRGSGNTIYF.

The rearrangement joins TRBV7-9 to TRBJ1-3; 7 bases line up with TRBD1. The germline V gene encodes CDR1 SEHNR and CDR2 FQNEAQ (reference sequence). V gave up 5 bases and J gave up 6 bases; unmatched junction bases: 13. The CDR3 consists of 16 residues. Written as DNA, the CDR3 is TGTGCCAGCAGCAGAGGGTCGACAGGGCTTCTAAACACCATATATTTT. Its translation: CASSRGSTGLLNTIYF.

The V and J genes are TRBV5-4 and TRBJ2-1; D remains ambiguous. Trimming took 0 bases from V and 6 from J, leaving 13 bases between them. CDR1 and CDR2 (germline): SGHNT, YYREEE (reference sequence). The CDR3 covers 15 residues. The chain's CDR3 is CASSLGVGPSNEQFF. CDR3 nucleotides: TGTGCCAGCAGCTTGGGCGTTGGGCCGTCCAATGAGCAGTTCTTC.

The rearrangement links TRBV6-1 to TRBJ2-5; D possibly corresponds to TRBD2 (5 bases). The J call may be mistaken, given a closer DNA end match to TRBJ2-7. Germline assignment: CDR1 MNHNS and CDR2 SASEGT. The CDR3 is made up of 15 amino acids. As DNA, the CDR3 is TGTGCCAGCAGTGAAACCACTAGTTCCTCCTACGAGCAGTACTTC. This sequence encodes CASSETTSSSYEQYF.

The gene calls are TRBV15 and TRBJ1-5; no reliable D call. This CDR3 has 16 residues. The germline V gene encodes CDR1 LNHNV and CDR2 YYDKDF (reference sequence). V lost 0 bases and J lost 6, with 15 bases in between. The DNA for the CDR3 is TGTGCCACCAGCAGAGATACACAGTACAAAGCTCAGCCCCAGCATTTT. This sequence encodes CATSRDTQYKAQPQHF.

The V gene is TRBV6-1, the J gene TRBJ1-1; D is unresolved. Germline V gene lookup returns CDR1 MNHNS and CDR2 SASEGT. The CDR3 covers 14 residues. Between the trimmed V and J ends, which lost 3 bases and 4 bases, there was a span of 12 bases. CDR3 sequence: CASSDGRRTTEAFF. The CDR3 nucleotides read TGTGCCAGCAGTGATGGACGGAGGACCACTGAAGCTTTCTTT.

The V gene is TRBV29-1, the J gene TRBJ2-1, with TRBD2 as a possible D gene (6 bases). Per germline, CDR1 SQVTM and CDR2 ANQGSEA. V lost 6 bases to trimming and J lost 9 bases, with 12 bases between them. This CDR3 region has 11 residues. In DNA, the CDR3 is TGCAGCGTGAGCCGGGGAGGTGAGCAGTTCTTC. As protein: CSVSRGGEQFF.